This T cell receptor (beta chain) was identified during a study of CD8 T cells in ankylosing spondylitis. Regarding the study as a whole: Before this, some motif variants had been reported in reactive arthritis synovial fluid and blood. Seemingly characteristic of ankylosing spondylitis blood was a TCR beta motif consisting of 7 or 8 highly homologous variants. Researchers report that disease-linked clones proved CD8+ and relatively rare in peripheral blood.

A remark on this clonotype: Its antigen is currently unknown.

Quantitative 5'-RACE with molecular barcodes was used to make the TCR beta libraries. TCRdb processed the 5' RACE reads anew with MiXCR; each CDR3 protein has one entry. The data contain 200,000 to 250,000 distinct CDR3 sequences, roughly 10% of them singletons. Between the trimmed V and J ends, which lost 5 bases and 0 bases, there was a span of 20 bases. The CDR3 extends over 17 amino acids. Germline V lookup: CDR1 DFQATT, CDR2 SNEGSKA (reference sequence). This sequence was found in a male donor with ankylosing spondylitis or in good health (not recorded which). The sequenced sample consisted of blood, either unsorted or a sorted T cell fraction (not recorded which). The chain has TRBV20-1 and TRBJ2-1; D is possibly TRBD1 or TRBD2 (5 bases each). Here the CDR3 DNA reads TGCAGTGCTTACTCCGGGACCTCAAGCGGCTCCTACAATGAGCAGTTCTTC. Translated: CSAYSGTSSGSYNEQFF.